This TCR beta chain comes out of a study of graft-versus-host responses after intestinal transplantation. The CDR3 runs 15 residues. Germline-derived CDR1 and CDR2 are SGHNT and YYREEE (reference sequence). Deletions cut 0 bases from V and 2 bases from J, with 11 bases between. Assay: immunoSEQ multiplex PCR; the TCRdb copy retains only in-frame clones and omits some. The sample records around 19,000 clones, roughly 40% being singletons. The source was alloreactive CD4+ T cells from a mixed lymphocyte reaction culture, collected before transplantation. Subset described: CFSE-low proliferating T cells sorted from roughly 6-day pre-transplant mixed lymphocyte reaction (GvH or HvG direction). This TCR was recovered from a human patient who was an organ donor for intestinal transplantation. The chain uses TRBV5-4 and TRBJ2-5; no clear D. Here the CDR3 reads CASSLEGLRQETQYF. The CDR3 bases are TGTGCCAGCAGCTTGGAAGGGCTACGACAAGAGACCCAGTACTTC. Filled out from reference TRBV5-4 and TRBJ2-5, the complete variable domain reads ETGVTQSPTHLIKTRGQQVTLRCSSQSGHNTVSWYQQALGQGPQFIFQYYREEENGRGNFPPRFSGLQFPNYSSELNVNALELDDSALYLCASSLEGLRQETQYFGPGTRLLVL.